This T cell receptor (beta chain) came from a study of blood T cells in healthy people across ages. As regards this clonotype: Its antigen is not known.

A sample-barcoded 5' primer and a J-beta primer mix were used in a second PCR of roughly 6 to 11 cycles. Every sample gave at least 2.5 million paired-end reads containing CDR3. A single record per CDR3 protein comes from TCRdb applying MiXCR to the 5' RACE reads. The table shows almost 1 million distinct CDR3 sequences, with 45% to 60% occurring only once. General observations from the study: Donors of long life had a larger count of naive CD4+ cells and greater diversity than aged donors.

The individuals who served as donors were healthy Caucasians living in Russia, aged about 6 to 95. The amount of total RNA extracted per sample was at least 5 micrograms. The CDR3 has 16 residues. The V gene end was trimmed by 0 bases and the J gene end by 2 bases; junction bases not matched to a gene: 7. Germline CDR1 and CDR2: SNHLY and FYNNEI. The gene calls are TRBV2 and TRBJ2-7; 7 positions match TRBD1. The source material was blood. The receptor's source is a woman aged 55-70 years in good health. CDR3 region: CASSEARTGLTYEQYF. In DNA form, the CDR3 reads TGTGCCAGCAGTGAAGCACGGACAGGACTTACCTACGAGCAGTACTTC.